The rows below give T cell receptor beta chains drawn from one sample of a study of blood T cell repertoires in COVID-19. Clones were read by immunoSEQ multiplex PCR, and TCRdb kept only the in-frame ones, dropping some. The data contain 99,000 or so clones, 81% of them seen just once; the ten biggest clones take up over 9%. The material sequenced was peripheral blood. These receptors were obtained from a woman in her 70s with acute or convalescent COVID-19. Each CDR3 is given with its conserved first and last residue. Each record gives: CDR3 length, V gene, J gene, clone size, D gene, CDR3 protein, CDR3 DNA. D genes are given only for firm matches. The listing skips clone size in some rows; elsewhere it reads once, few, many or a size class.

>13|TRBV24-1|TRBJ2-7|.|TRBD2
CATRKREYYEQYF
TGTGCCACCAGAAAGCGGGAGTACTACGAGCAGTACTTC
>15|TRBV10-1|TRBJ2-3|.|.
CASSESGSHTDTQYF
TGCGCCAGCAGTGAGTCCGGGAGCCACACAGATACGCAGTATTTT
>15|TRBV4-3|TRBJ1-6|.|TRBD1
CASSQSVTGDSPLHF
TGCGCCAGCAGCCAGTCTGTGACAGGGGATTCACCCCTCCACTTT
>13|TRBV27|TRBJ2-7|.|TRBD1
CASSFWTGGEQYF
TGTGCCAGCAGTTTTTGGACAGGCGGGGAGCAGTACTTC
>14|TRBV6-5|TRBJ1-2|few|.
CASSYGDNNYGYTF
TGTGCCAGCAGTTACGGGGACAATAACTATGGCTACACCTTC
>17|TRBV30|TRBJ2-7|.|TRBD2
CAWSVGRTSGISYEQYF
TGTGCCTGGAGTGTTGGGAGGACTAGCGGCATCTCCTACGAGCAGTACTTC
>16|TRBV19|TRBJ2-5|.|TRBD2
CASRDLAGGAKETQYF
TGTGCCAGTAGGGACCTAGCGGGGGGGGCAAAAGAGACCCAGTACTTC
>15|TRBV6-2/TRBV6-3|TRBJ2-3|.|TRBD2
CASSRTSGGLDTQYF
TGTGCCAGCAGCCGGACTAGCGGGGGCCTAGATACGCAGTATTTT
>17|TRBV5-4|TRBJ2-2|.|TRBD2
CASSPGLAGGNTGELFF
TGTGCCAGCAGCCCAGGACTAGCGGGAGGGAACACCGGGGAGCTGTTTTTT
>15|TRBV7-3|TRBJ2-2|.|TRBD2
CASSLASGRHGELFF
TGTGCCAGCAGCTTAGCTAGCGGGAGGCACGGGGAGCTGTTTTTT
>15|TRBV7-9|TRBJ2-7|.|.
CASSPYRASPYEQYF
TGTGCCAGCAGCCCGTACAGGGCTTCACCTTACGAGCAGTACTTC
>16|TRBV9|TRBJ2-7|.|TRBD2
CASSVTGLGSVYEQYF
TGTGCCAGCAGCGTAACAGGACTAGGATCAGTCTACGAGCAGTACTTC
>11|TRBV20-1|TRBJ1-2|.|.
CSAADYRGYTF
TGCAGTGCTGCGGATTATCGCGGCTACACCTTC
>15|TRBV7-2|TRBJ2-4|.|.
CASSLVSGSQNIQYF
TGTGCCAGCAGCTTAGTGTCAGGCAGCCAAAACATTCAGTACTTC
>18|TRBV15|TRBJ2-3|.|TRBD1
CATSGELPGQVVTDTQYF
TGTGCCACCAGCGGAGAGTTACCGGGACAGGTTGTGACAGATACGCAGTATTTT
>14|TRBV29-1|TRBJ2-1|few|TRBD2
CSVLAGGLYNEQFF
TGCAGCGTTCTAGCGGGGGGACTCTACAATGAGCAGTTCTTC
>18|TRBV10-3|TRBJ2-1|.|TRBD2
CAISDATSGKRSYNEQFF
TGTGCCATCAGTGACGCGACTAGCGGGAAGAGGTCCTACAATGAGCAGTTCTTC
>16|TRBV6-2/TRBV6-3|TRBJ2-1|.|.
CASSYRNRWGENEQFF
TGTGCCAGCAGTTACCGGAATAGGTGGGGAGAAAATGAGCAGTTCTTC
>15|TRBV2|TRBJ2-1|.|TRBD2
CASSMEASGYNEQFF
TGTGCCAGCAGTATGGAGGCTAGCGGTTACAATGAGCAGTTCTTC
>16|TRBV5-4|TRBJ2-7|.|TRBD2
CASSLTPGGLNYEQYF
TGTGCCAGCAGCTTAACACCCGGGGGACTAAACTACGAGCAGTACTTC
>18|TRBV7-2|TRBJ2-2|.|TRBD2
CASSARASGGAYTGELFF
TGTGCCAGCAGCGCCCGGGCTAGCGGGGGGGCCTATACCGGGGAGCTGTTTTTT
>13|TRBV20-1|TRBJ1-5|.|.
CSASQGVLQPQHF
TGCAGTGCTAGTCAAGGGGTACTGCAGCCCCAGCATTTT
>13|TRBV14|TRBJ2-1|.|TRBD1
CASSETGGNEQFF
TGTGCCAGCAGCGAGACAGGGGGCAATGAGCAGTTCTTC
>15|TRBV7-6|TRBJ2-1|few|TRBD2
CASSSGTSEYNEQFF
TGTGCCAGCAGCTCCGGGACTAGCGAGTACAATGAGCAGTTCTTC
>14|TRBV6-5|TRBJ2-2|.|TRBD2
CAGTSGRNTGELFF
TGTGCCGGGACTAGCGGGAGAAACACCGGGGAGCTGTTTTTT
>12|TRBV3-1/TRBV3-2|TRBJ2-1|.|TRBD1
CASSLRTGKEFF
TGTGCCAGCAGCCTCCGGACAGGGAAGGAGTTCTTC
>16|TRBV27|TRBJ2-2|.|.
CASRGASAANTGELFF
TGTGCCAGCAGGGGTGCTAGCGCCGCGAACACCGGGGAGCTGTTTTTT
>13|TRBV5-4|TRBJ1-1|.|TRBD1
CASSLAGQGAIGF
TGTGCCAGCAGCTTGGCCGGACAGGGGGCGATTGGCTTT
>14|TRBV18|TRBJ2-2|.|.
CASSPERQTGELFF
TGTGCCAGCTCACCAGAGCGGCAGACCGGGGAGCTGTTTTTT
>19|TRBV4-3|TRBJ2-3|.|.
CASSQQGTTSSLGRDTQYF
TGCGCCAGCAGCCAACAGGGGACCACCTCATCGCTTGGGCGGGATACGCAGTATTTT
>12|TRBV6-5|TRBJ2-7|.|.
CASSARQDEQYF
TGTGCCAGCAGCGCTAGACAGGACGAGCAGTACTTC
>15|TRBV5-1|TRBJ2-7|.|TRBD2
CASSSGLAGTYEQYF
TGCGCCAGCAGCTCAGGACTAGCGGGAACCTACGAGCAGTACTTC
>16|TRBV6-1|TRBJ2-2|.|.
CASSERRVANTGELFF
TGTGCCAGCAGTGAACGAAGAGTAGCGAACACCGGGGAGCTGTTTTTT
>13|TRBV28|TRBJ1-1|.|TRBD1
CATSQGAVTEAFF
TGTGCCACGTCACAGGGGGCTGTCACTGAAGCTTTCTTT
>13|TRBV5-5|TRBJ1-1|.|.
CASSFRVDTEAFF
TGTGCCAGCAGCTTCAGGGTAGACACTGAAGCTTTCTTT
>15|TRBV9|TRBJ2-1|.|TRBD1
CASSLGQGPYNEQFF
TGTGCCAGCAGTCTGGGACAGGGCCCCTACAATGAGCAGTTCTTC
>14|TRBV6-5|TRBJ1-1|.|.
CASTTNTGNTEAFF
TGTGCCAGTACGACGAATACAGGGAACACTGAAGCTTTCTTT
>10|TRBV20-1|TRBJ2-1|.|TRBD2
CRVSGREQFF
TGCAGAGTTAGCGGGAGGGAGCAGTTCTTC
>15|TRBV28|TRBJ1-6|.|.
CASSSRRRSSLSLHF
TGTGCCAGCAGTTCGCGACGGAGAAGTTCCCTCTCCCTCCACTTT
>15|TRBV6-5|TRBJ2-1|.|TRBD1
CASRSRDRGGNEQFF
TGTGCCAGCAGATCCCGGGACAGGGGCGGTAATGAGCAGTTCTTC
>14|TRBV7-2|TRBJ1-2|.|.
CASSLGPRGDGYTF
TGTGCCAGCAGCTTAGGTCCCAGGGGAGATGGCTACACCTTC
>12|TRBV14|TRBJ1-2|.|.
CASSPGLYGYTF
TGTGCCAGCAGCCCGGGACTTTATGGCTACACCTTC